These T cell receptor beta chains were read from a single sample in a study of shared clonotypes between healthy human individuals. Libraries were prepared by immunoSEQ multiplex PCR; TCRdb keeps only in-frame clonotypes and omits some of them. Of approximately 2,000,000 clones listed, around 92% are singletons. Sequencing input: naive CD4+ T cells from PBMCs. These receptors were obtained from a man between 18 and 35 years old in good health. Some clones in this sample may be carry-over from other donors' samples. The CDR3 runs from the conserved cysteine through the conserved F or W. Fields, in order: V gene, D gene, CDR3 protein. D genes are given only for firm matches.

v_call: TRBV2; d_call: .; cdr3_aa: CASSGEVSSYNEQFF
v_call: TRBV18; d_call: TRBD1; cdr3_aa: CASSPRTGDNEQFF
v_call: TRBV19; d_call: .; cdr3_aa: CASKRDHYQPQHF
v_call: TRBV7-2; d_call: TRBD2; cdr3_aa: CASSLVAGRGAKNIQYF
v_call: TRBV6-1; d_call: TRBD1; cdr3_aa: CASSEVDRDGYTEAFF
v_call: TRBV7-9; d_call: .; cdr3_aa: CASSLWAIQETQYF
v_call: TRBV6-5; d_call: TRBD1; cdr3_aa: CASSYRDRGSFEQYF
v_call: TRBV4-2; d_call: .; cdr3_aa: CASSQVAGSGNTIYF
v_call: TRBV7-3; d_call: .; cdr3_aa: CASSSRAISQETQYF
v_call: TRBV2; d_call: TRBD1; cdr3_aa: CASIARTGHNEQYF
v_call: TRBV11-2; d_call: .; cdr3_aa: CASRGGVLTGSYNEQFF